This T cell receptor (beta chain) is drawn from a study of read filtering for tumor transcriptome and immune sequencing. Germline CDR1 is SEHNR and CDR2 is FQNEAQ (reference sequence). The CDR3 sequence is 14 residues long. The trim removed 3 bases at V and 15 bases at J, leaving 7 bases unmatched. This clonotype was counted ten times or more. From roughly 390 ng of RNA, a library with molecular barcoded alpha/delta and beta/gamma adaptors was made. Via MiXCR, TCRdb re-called the reads, giving one row per CDR3 protein. The sample gives 100,000 to 150,000 distinct CDR3 sequences, approximately 13% of which show up once; approximately 10% is in the top ten.

V is TRBV7-9 and J is TRBJ2-1; TRBD2 matches at 14 bases. What was sequenced was a population of CD138-negative cells sorted from bone marrow. The receptor's source is a donor at least 40 years old with multiple myeloma. CDR3 coding DNA: TGTGCCAGCAGCTTGGGACTAGCGGGAGCCCCCCCGTTCTTC. Residues: CASSLGLAGAPPFF.